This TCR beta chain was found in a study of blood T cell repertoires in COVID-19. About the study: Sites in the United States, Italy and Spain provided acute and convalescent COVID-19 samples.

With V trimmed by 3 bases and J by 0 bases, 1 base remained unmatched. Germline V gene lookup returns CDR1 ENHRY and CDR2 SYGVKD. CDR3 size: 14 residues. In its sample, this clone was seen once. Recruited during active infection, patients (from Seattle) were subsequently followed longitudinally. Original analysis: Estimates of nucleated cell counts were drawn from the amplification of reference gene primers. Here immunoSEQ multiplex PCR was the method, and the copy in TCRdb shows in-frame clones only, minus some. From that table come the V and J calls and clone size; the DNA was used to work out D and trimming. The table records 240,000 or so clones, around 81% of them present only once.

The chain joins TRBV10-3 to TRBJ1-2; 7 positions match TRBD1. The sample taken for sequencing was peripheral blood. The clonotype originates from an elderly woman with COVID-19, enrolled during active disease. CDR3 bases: TGTGCCATCAGTGATGGACAGGCTAACTATGGCTACACCTTC. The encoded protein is CAISDGQANYGYTF.